Listed below are T cell receptor beta chains from one sample, sequenced in a study of cytomegalovirus exposure and HLA in healthy donors. Using immunoSEQ multiplex PCR, the repertoire was profiled, and TCRdb retains in-frame clones only, with some absent. Of roughly 190,000 clones listed, around 87% are singletons. The source material was PBMCs. These TCRs come from a boy between 2 and 10 years old in good health and CMV-seronegative. CDR3s include the opening cysteine and the closing phenylalanine or tryptophan. The order of the fields is D gene, V gene, J gene, clone size, CDR3 protein, CDR3 DNA. The D gene is left open where the match is weak. Where a row states a size, it is once, few, many or the class of an expanded clone; other rows omit it.

NA	TRBV4-1	TRBJ1-5	few	CASSHAGETQPQHF	TGCGCCAGCAGCCATGCAGGGGAGACGCAGCCCCAGCATTTT
TRBD2	TRBV28	TRBJ2-5	NA	CASSYQGGGAQYF	TGTGCCAGCAGCTATCAGGGTGGGGGGGCCCAGTACTTC
NA	TRBV10-3	TRBJ1-1	once	CAISERSGNTEAFF	TGTGCCATCAGTGAGCGGTCAGGTAACACTGAAGCTTTCTTT
NA	TRBV9	TRBJ2-3	NA	CASSVEQGPTDTQYF	TGTGCCAGCAGCGTAGAACAGGGACCCACAGATACGCAGTATTTT
TRBD1	TRBV10-1	TRBJ2-1	NA	CASCMGQGFEQFF	TGCGCCAGCTGTATGGGACAGGGGTTTGAGCAGTTCTTC
TRBD2	TRBV7-6	TRBJ2-7	NA	CASSPQGLGTQEQYF	TGTGCCAGCAGCCCCCAGGGACTAGGTACCCAGGAGCAGTACTTC
NA	TRBV5-4	TRBJ1-3	NA	CASSLELGGAISGNTIYF	TGTGCCAGCAGCTTGGAATTAGGGGGGGCGATCTCTGGAAACACCATATATTTT
TRBD1	TRBV2	TRBJ1-4	NA	CASSARSTGSREKLFF	TGTGCCAGCAGTGCCAGATCGACAGGGTCTAGGGAAAAACTGTTTTTT
TRBD1	TRBV6-1	TRBJ1-2	NA	CASSNRDRRHGYTF	TGTGCCAGCAGTAACCGGGACAGGCGGCATGGCTACACCTTC
TRBD1	TRBV11-1	TRBJ2-2	NA	CASNPGGNTGELFF	TGTGCCAGCAATCCAGGGGGAAACACCGGGGAGCTGTTTTTT
NA	TRBV10-2	TRBJ2-5	NA	CASSREPQETQYF	TGCGCCAGTAGCCGGGAACCACAAGAGACCCAGTACTTC
NA	TRBV7-9	TRBJ2-7	few	CASSLEGDFYEQYF	TGTGCCAGCAGCTTGGAGGGTGACTTCTACGAGCAGTACTTC
TRBD1	TRBV13	TRBJ2-7	NA	CASSLVGQGRYEQYF	TGTGCCAGCAGCTTAGTGGGACAGGGCCGCTACGAGCAGTACTTC
NA	TRBV6-1	TRBJ1-3	NA	CASSEYGGENTIYF	TGTGCCAGCAGTGAATACGGGGGGGAAAACACCATATATTTT
NA	TRBV5-4	TRBJ2-2	NA	CASSSGLTGELFF	TGTGCCAGCAGTTCGGGGTTAACCGGGGAGCTGTTTTTT
NA	TRBV29-1	TRBJ2-7	NA	CSVGGLDGSYEQYF	TGCAGCGTCGGAGGGTTGGACGGCTCCTACGAGCAGTACTTC
NA	TRBV2	TRBJ1-5	once	CASSEEKPQHF	TGTGCCAGCAGTGAGGAGAAGCCCCAGCATTTT
TRBD2	TRBV19	TRBJ2-5	NA	CASGLAGGETQYF	TGTGCCAGTGGACTAGCGGGAGGGGAGACCCAGTACTTC
NA	TRBV7-9	TRBJ2-5	NA	CASSLGHNQETQYF	TGTGCCAGCAGCTTAGGGCACAACCAAGAGACCCAGTACTTC
NA	TRBV5-6	TRBJ2-1	few	CASSFINEQFF	TGTGCCAGCAGCTTTATCAATGAGCAGTTCTTC
NA	TRBV18	TRBJ2-7	NA	CASSPIAVLSYEQYF	TGTGCCAGCTCACCGATAGCGGTCCTCTCCTACGAGCAGTACTTC
NA	TRBV5-1	TRBJ2-5	NA	CASSLGEAGGTQYF	TGCGCCAGCAGCTTGGGAGAGGCCGGGGGGACCCAGTACTTC
NA	TRBV13	TRBJ2-7	once	CASSLGSGTYEQYF	TGTGCCAGCAGCTTAGGTTCAGGGACCTACGAGCAGTACTTC
TRBD1	TRBV30	TRBJ2-1	NA	CASHPGQGHNEQFF	TGTGCCTCACATCCGGGACAGGGCCACAATGAGCAGTTCTTC
TRBD2	TRBV6-1	TRBJ2-7	NA	CASSEKSWTSGVYEQYF	TGTGCCAGCAGTGAAAAATCTTGGACTAGTGGAGTCTACGAGCAGTACTTC
NA	TRBV19	TRBJ1-2	NA	CASSIPGDHYGYTF	TGTGCCAGTAGTATACCGGGGGATCACTATGGCTACACCTTC
NA	TRBV29-1	TRBJ2-1	NA	CSVEQLLAGEQFF	TGCAGCGTTGAGCAGTTACTCGCAGGTGAGCAGTTCTTC
TRBD2	TRBV5-4	TRBJ2-7	NA	CASSPWTSRSYEQYF	TGTGCCAGCAGCCCCTGGACTAGTAGGTCCTACGAGCAGTACTTC
TRBD2	TRBV7-6	TRBJ2-2	NA	CASSLSLAGSWGELFF	TGTGCCAGCAGCTTGTCACTAGCGGGAAGTTGGGGGGAGCTGTTTTTT
TRBD1	TRBV5-4	TRBJ1-1	few	CASSSPGQGYTEAFF	TGTGCCAGCAGCTCGCCGGGACAGGGTTACACTGAAGCTTTCTTT
NA	TRBV4-1	TRBJ1-1	NA	CASSQGVTGANTEAFF	TGCGCCAGCAGCCAAGGTGTAACAGGAGCGAACACTGAAGCTTTCTTT
NA	TRBV6-5	TRBJ2-7	NA	CASSGSSSYEQYF	TGTGCCAGCTCGGGGTCCAGCTCCTACGAGCAGTACTTC
NA	TRBV28	TRBJ2-7	NA	CASSLYPDRPLSYEQYF	TGTGCCAGCAGTCTCTACCCCGACAGGCCGCTTTCCTACGAGCAGTACTTC
NA	TRBV7-9	TRBJ2-1	NA	CASSLQARIASYNEQFF	TGTGCCAGCAGCTTACAAGCTAGGATCGCCTCCTACAATGAGCAGTTCTTC
TRBD1	TRBV6-1	TRBJ1-5	NA	CASSGGTGNQPQHF	TGTGCCAGCAGTGGGGGGACAGGGAATCAGCCCCAGCATTTT
TRBD2	TRBV5-4	TRBJ2-5	NA	CASSLAGGGETQYF	TGTGCCAGCAGCTTGGCGGGGGGGGGAGAGACCCAGTACTTC